This is a list of T cell receptor beta chains from one sample in a study of blood T cell repertoires in COVID-19. TCRdb's copy holds only in-frame clones and misses some; the assay was immunoSEQ multiplex PCR. Of about 200,000 clones in the sample, 65% to 85% were seen once. The sequencing input was PBMCs or T cells enriched from blood (not recorded which). These receptors originate from a man aged 35-49 years who had recovered from COVID-19. Both conserved end residues are part of each CDR3. Each record gives: CDR3 length, J gene, clone size, D gene, V gene, CDR3 DNA, CDR3 protein. The D gene is left open where the match is weak. Rows give clone size only sometimes, using once, few, many, or a class for an expanded clone.

>16|TRBJ1-4|-|-|TRBV7-2
TGTGCCAGCAGCTTCGCGGGGTACAGCAGGAATGAAAAACTGTTTTTT
CASSFAGYSRNEKLFF
>14|TRBJ2-3|-|TRBD2|TRBV2
TGTGCCGGGACCGCGCGGGAGGACACAGATACGCAGTATTTT
CAGTAREDTDTQYF
>15|TRBJ1-6|-|-|TRBV3-1/TRBV3-2
TGTGCCAGCAGAGGGGGTGCAAGTAGCAATTCACCCCTCCACTTT
CASRGGASSNSPLHF
>13|TRBJ1-2|-|-|TRBV30
TGTGCCTGGAGCGGCCGGGTTAACTATGGCTACACCTTC
CAWSGRVNYGYTF
>13|TRBJ1-2|-|TRBD1|TRBV7-3
TGTGCCAGCAGCTCTCGGACAGGGGATGGCTACACCTTC
CASSSRTGDGYTF
>15|TRBJ2-5|-|TRBD2|TRBV24-1
TGTGCCACCAGTGATCGGACTAGGCCCCAAGAGACCCAGTACTTC
CATSDRTRPQETQYF
>15|TRBJ2-3|-|TRBD1|TRBV19
TGTGCCACATACCAGCAAGGACAGGGCACAGATACGCAGTATTTT
CATYQQGQGTDTQYF
>15|TRBJ2-1|-|-|TRBV19
TGTGCCAGTAGTATCGGGCACCAAGGGGGAAATGAGCAGTTCTTC
CASSIGHQGGNEQFF
>15|TRBJ1-2|few|TRBD1|TRBV7-3
TGTGCCAGCAGCTTATATGGGACAGTAGGGTATGGCTACACCTTC
CASSLYGTVGYGYTF
>15|TRBJ1-6|-|-|TRBV6-2/TRBV6-3
TGTGCCAGCAGTTACGACAGCCCTAAGAATTCACCCCTCCACTTT
CASSYDSPKNSPLHF
>20|TRBJ2-6|-|TRBD1|TRBV5-1
TGCGCCAGCAGCTTGGCGGGTCCCCCGGACAGGGGGCCTGGGGCCAACGTCCTGACTTTC
CASSLAGPPDRGPGANVLTF
>14|TRBJ2-3|few|TRBD2|TRBV30
TGTGCCTGGAGCATTAGCGGGGGGACAGATACGCAGTATTTT
CAWSISGGTDTQYF
>12|TRBJ1-2|-|-|TRBV6-5
TGTGCCAGCGCGGACAGTAACTATGGCTACACCTTC
CASADSNYGYTF
>13|TRBJ1-5|-|-|TRBV6-5
TGTGCCAGCAGAGGCAGGGCTAATCAGCCCCAGCATTTT
CASRGRANQPQHF